A selection of T cell receptor beta chains follows, all from one sample in a study of cytomegalovirus exposure and HLA in healthy donors. Clones were sequenced by immunoSEQ multiplex PCR, and TCRdb holds only the in-frame ones, with some missing. This table holds some 130,000 clones, 60% to 85% found once. The specimen sequenced was PBMCs. Receptor source: a female donor in good health and CMV-seropositive. Each CDR3 is given without its conserved first and last residue.

v_call	cdr3_aa
TRBV5-8	ASSLMGLAGTDTQY
TRBV6-1	ASSPGYT
TRBV19	ASRQADYGYT
TRBV7-2	ASFKAGTSGSSYNEQF
TRBV29-1	SVVEGLAGEQY
TRBV4-1	ASSQAREVYEQY
TRBV18	ASSQTPGLAGGLSYNEQF
TRBV19	ASSTRQGADTQY
TRBV25-1	ASSRQGGVDTQY
TRBV5-1	ASSLLSAGVSADTQY
TRBV7-9	ASTLHQGIQETQY
TRBV6-6	ASREGQGWTEAF
TRBV6-1	ASRDIFSGNTIY
TRBV2	ASREGTATPFEAF
TRBV27	ASSAPGGLRTDTQY
TRBV5-1	ASSFGGSGGPNLDEQF
TRBV30	AWSVLAGNEQY
TRBV28	ASSLNLGEKLF
TRBV7-9	ASSPGAGTGELF
TRBV25-1	ASSGPLILPGQVTEAF
TRBV19	ASSDRGLGNQPQH
TRBV5-1	ASSSRGQGAGEQY
TRBV4-1	ASSQGRDSNYGYT
TRBV5-6	ASSTRQGRDETQY
TRBV7-9	ASSLTGGQPQH
TRBV7-9	ASSASGTIVEKLF
TRBV6-5	ASSYTFTGANVLT
TRBV19	ASSPRDRGRVLRNQPQH
TRBV18	ASSPLLGSGTGELF
TRBV28	ASSLAGGPFEQF
TRBV6-1	ASSERYSENEKLF
TRBV19	ASRPSGSTDTQY
TRBV4-2	ASSQESGLAGYNEQF
TRBV4-2	ASSQDKTSYNEQF
TRBV11-2	ASSRSPGQNTEQF
TRBV6-5	ASSYAGGGYEQY
TRBV6-5	ASSYSTSYEQY
TRBV5-4	ASSRDLNQPQH
TRBV6-5	ASKTKQGPGELF
TRBV30	AWGGRQGTNMNTEAF
TRBV6-9	ASSHRRGYRDEQY
TRBV4-1	ASSQGGGWTEAF
TRBV5-1	ASSLGDNNQPQH
TRBV7-6	ASSLVSFEAGEIPYEQY
TRBV11-2	ASSLAQGATEAF
TRBV7-9	ASSALLSGSRNTQY
TRBV7-3	ASRMGLAGGADTQY
TRBV5-4	ASSLAQGAREQY
TRBV11-3	ASSLGTSRVDTQY
TRBV10-1	ASSPDRDYGYT
TRBV6-1	ASSEGTSGGLTDTQY
TRBV7-9	ASSRSDTQY
TRBV6-1	ASSDSPRHSVDTEAF
TRBV6-1	ASNLYRVQAF
TRBV30	AWSGSGTSGSYEQY